These T cell receptor beta chains were read from a single sample in a study of vaccination and CD4 T cells after COVID-19. Their antigens are not known. TCRdb processed the PCR reads anew with MiXCR; each CDR3 protein has one entry. This table has under 20,000 distinct CDR3 sequences, roughly 49% appearing once. Material: CD4+ T cells from blood, cultured in vitro, obtained before SARS-CoV-2 vaccination. The receptors shown here come from a human donor who had recovered from COVID-19. The CDR3 runs from the conserved cysteine through the conserved F or W. A D gene is named only where the DNA matches it firmly. Size is omitted from some rows. Given values are once, few, many or a class for expanded clones.

v_gene: TRBV6-1
j_gene: TRBJ1-1
d_gene: .
abundance: few
CDR3nt: TGTGCCAGCAGTGAAGCGAGGGGGAACACTGAAGCTTTCTTT
CDR3aa: CASSEARGNTEAFF

v_gene: TRBV10-3
j_gene: TRBJ1-2
d_gene: .
abundance: few
CDR3nt: TGTGCCATCAGTAGTACTCCATCTGTGCCCTCCTATGGCTACACCTTC
CDR3aa: CAISSTPSVPSYGYTF

v_gene: TRBV19
j_gene: TRBJ2-5
d_gene: .
abundance: few
CDR3nt: TGTGCCAGTAGTGCCCGGACAGGAGGGGAGACCCAGTACTTC
CDR3aa: CASSARTGGETQYF

v_gene: TRBV12-3/TRBV12-4
j_gene: TRBJ2-3
d_gene: .
abundance: .
CDR3nt: TGTGCCAGCAGTTCCGGGGGGCATGGCACAGATACGCAGTATTTT
CDR3aa: CASSSGGHGTDTQYF

v_gene: TRBV21-1
j_gene: TRBJ2-2
d_gene: .
abundance: .
CDR3nt: TGTGCCAGCAGCAAAGATATAGCGGAGGGCGGGGAGCTGTTTTTT
CDR3aa: CASSKDIAEGGELFF

v_gene: TRBV25-1
j_gene: TRBJ2-5
d_gene: TRBD1
abundance: .
CDR3nt: TGTGCCAGCAGTGTAAATACAGGGGGCTGGCAAGAGACCCAGTACTTC
CDR3aa: CASSVNTGGWQETQYF

v_gene: TRBV6-2/TRBV6-3
j_gene: TRBJ1-6
d_gene: TRBD1
abundance: .
CDR3nt: TGTGCCAGCAGACATCGGGACAGGTATAATTCACCCCTCCACTTT
CDR3aa: CASRHRDRYNSPLHF

v_gene: TRBV6-1
j_gene: TRBJ1-6
d_gene: TRBD1
abundance: few
CDR3nt: TGTGCCACCCGGGCAGGGGGCAGAAGTAATTCACCCCTCCACTTT
CDR3aa: CATRAGGRSNSPLHF

v_gene: TRBV6-1
j_gene: TRBJ1-1
d_gene: .
abundance: .
CDR3nt: TGTGCCAGCAGGGTTCTTGGGACCACTGAAGCTTTCTTT
CDR3aa: CASRVLGTTEAFF

v_gene: TRBV19
j_gene: TRBJ1-2
d_gene: .
abundance: .
CDR3nt: TGTGCCAGTAGTCTGGGCGCCGGTCTATTTGATGGCTACACCTTC
CDR3aa: CASSLGAGLFDGYTF

v_gene: TRBV20-1
j_gene: TRBJ1-6
d_gene: .
abundance: .
CDR3nt: TGCAGTGCTAGAGAGCCCCGCAGCTCTTGGGATTCACCCCTCCACTTT
CDR3aa: CSAREPRSSWDSPLHF

v_gene: TRBV6-1
j_gene: TRBJ2-7
d_gene: TRBD2
abundance: few
CDR3nt: TGTGCCAGCAACCTAGCGGGGACACCCTACGAGCAGTACTTC
CDR3aa: CASNLAGTPYEQYF

v_gene: TRBV6-2/TRBV6-3
j_gene: TRBJ1-6
d_gene: .
abundance: few
CDR3nt: TGTGCCAGCAGAGGACACAATTCACCCCTCCACTTT
CDR3aa: CASRGHNSPLHF

v_gene: TRBV20-1
j_gene: TRBJ2-5
d_gene: TRBD2
abundance: .
CDR3nt: TGCAGTGCTAGAGATCAAGGGCTAGCGGGAGAATTGGAGACCCAGTACTTC
CDR3aa: CSARDQGLAGELETQYF

v_gene: TRBV6-5
j_gene: TRBJ1-5
d_gene: TRBD1
abundance: few
CDR3nt: TGTGCCAGCAGTTCGACAGGGGGCGGTAATCAGCCCCAGCATTTT
CDR3aa: CASSSTGGGNQPQHF

v_gene: TRBV19
j_gene: TRBJ1-1
d_gene: .
abundance: .
CDR3nt: TGTGCCAGTAGTATCGGACGGGACGCCATGAACACTGAAGCTTTCTTT
CDR3aa: CASSIGRDAMNTEAFF

v_gene: TRBV4-2
j_gene: TRBJ2-5
d_gene: TRBD1
abundance: .
CDR3nt: TGTGCCAGCAGCCAAGACGTCGCAATGAACAGGGGTTATGAGACCCAGTACTTC
CDR3aa: CASSQDVAMNRGYETQYF

v_gene: TRBV10-3
j_gene: TRBJ1-5
d_gene: TRBD1
abundance: few
CDR3nt: TGTGCCATCAGTGATTCGGGTACAGGGGTGGGCCAGCCCCAGCATTTT
CDR3aa: CAISDSGTGVGQPQHF

v_gene: TRBV6-1
j_gene: TRBJ1-2
d_gene: .
abundance: few
CDR3nt: TGTGCCAGCAGTCGGCGACAGTACTATGGCTACACCTTC
CDR3aa: CASSRRQYYGYTF

v_gene: TRBV20-1
j_gene: TRBJ2-3
d_gene: .
abundance: few
CDR3nt: TGCAGTGCTGCGGGCGGAGCAGATACGCAGTATTTT
CDR3aa: CSAAGGADTQYF

v_gene: TRBV7-8
j_gene: TRBJ2-7
d_gene: .
abundance: .
CDR3nt: TGTGCCAGCAGCTCGGAGGGCGAGCAGTACTTC
CDR3aa: CASSSEGEQYF

v_gene: TRBV5-1
j_gene: TRBJ2-7
d_gene: .
abundance: .
CDR3nt: TGCGCCAGCAGCTCCCGATCGAATAGCGGGACAGGACTCTACGAGCAGTACTTC
CDR3aa: CASSSRSNSGTGLYEQYF

v_gene: TRBV2
j_gene: TRBJ1-6
d_gene: .
abundance: .
CDR3nt: TGTGCCAGCAGTGAGCTCGGAGGGGTTAATTCACCCCTCCACTTT
CDR3aa: CASSELGGVNSPLHF

v_gene: TRBV19
j_gene: TRBJ1-5
d_gene: .
abundance: few
CDR3nt: TGTGCCAGTAGGACGGTGGGGGGCTCGAGCAATCAGCCCCAGCATTTT
CDR3aa: CASRTVGGSSNQPQHF

v_gene: TRBV27
j_gene: TRBJ1-5
d_gene: .
abundance: few
CDR3nt: TGTGCCAGCAGTTTATTCGGTCAGAACAATCAGCCCCAGCATTTT
CDR3aa: CASSLFGQNNQPQHF

v_gene: TRBV6-1
j_gene: TRBJ1-1
d_gene: TRBD1
abundance: .
CDR3nt: TGTGCCACCGGGGGACAGGGACAAACTGAAGCTTTCTTT
CDR3aa: CATGGQGQTEAFF

v_gene: TRBV7-8
j_gene: TRBJ2-7
d_gene: TRBD1
abundance: .
CDR3nt: TGTGCCAGCGGGACAGGGGTTACCCACGAGCAGTACTTC
CDR3aa: CASGTGVTHEQYF

v_gene: TRBV6-1
j_gene: TRBJ2-7
d_gene: .
abundance: .
CDR3nt: TGTGCCAGCAGCCCCTCCCTCCGGACCTCCGACTACGAGCAGTACTTC
CDR3aa: CASSPSLRTSDYEQYF

v_gene: TRBV15
j_gene: TRBJ2-5
d_gene: .
abundance: few
CDR3nt: TGTGCCACCAGCAGAGATTTAGGCAAGACCCAGTACTTC
CDR3aa: CATSRDLGKTQYF

v_gene: TRBV2
j_gene: TRBJ2-7
d_gene: .
abundance: once
CDR3nt: TGTGCCAGCACAGGGGGACTACGGGTGGAAGTGCAGTACTTC
CDR3aa: CASTGGLRVEVQYF

v_gene: TRBV6-4
j_gene: TRBJ2-5
d_gene: TRBD1
abundance: .
CDR3nt: TGTGCCAGCAGTGACTCACTGTCCCGGGACAGGAACCAAGAGACCCAGTACTTC
CDR3aa: CASSDSLSRDRNQETQYF

v_gene: TRBV7-8
j_gene: TRBJ1-6
d_gene: .
abundance: few
CDR3nt: TGTGCCAGCAGCTTAGAGGCCTTACGGCCCCTCCACTTT
CDR3aa: CASSLEALRPLHF

v_gene: TRBV7-2
j_gene: TRBJ2-7
d_gene: TRBD1
abundance: .
CDR3nt: TGTGCCAGCAGCTTAGCGGGGACAGGGATTGCCTACGAGCAGTACTTC
CDR3aa: CASSLAGTGIAYEQYF

v_gene: TRBV12-3/TRBV12-4
j_gene: TRBJ1-2
d_gene: .
abundance: .
CDR3nt: TGTGCCAGCAGTTTAAGGGCAGCCTATGGCTACACCTTC
CDR3aa: CASSLRAAYGYTF

v_gene: TRBV6-1
j_gene: TRBJ1-2
d_gene: .
abundance: few
CDR3nt: TGTGCCGCACGGGATCTCTCTTCCAATGGCTACACCTTC
CDR3aa: CAARDLSSNGYTF

v_gene: TRBV20-1
j_gene: TRBJ2-3
d_gene: .
abundance: .
CDR3nt: TGCAGTGCTAGTGGCAGCCGGGGAGATACGCAGTATTTT
CDR3aa: CSASGSRGDTQYF

v_gene: TRBV6-2/TRBV6-3
j_gene: TRBJ2-3
d_gene: .
abundance: .
CDR3nt: TGTGCCAGCAGCCCGGCCCGGTGGGGAACTACAGATACGCAGTATTTT
CDR3aa: CASSPARWGTTDTQYF

v_gene: TRBV7-8
j_gene: TRBJ2-2
d_gene: .
abundance: .
CDR3nt: TGTGCCAGCAGGGAAGCAGGTGCTACCGGGGAGCTGTTTTTT
CDR3aa: CASREAGATGELFF

v_gene: TRBV20-1
j_gene: TRBJ2-1
d_gene: .
abundance: few
CDR3nt: TGCAGTGCCGAGGGTCACCCCTACAATGAGCAGTTCTTC
CDR3aa: CSAEGHPYNEQFF

v_gene: TRBV28
j_gene: TRBJ1-6
d_gene: .
abundance: .
CDR3nt: TGTGCCAGCAGTTCCTGGGTGGGAGGTGTCTCTAATTCACCCCTCCACTTT
CDR3aa: CASSSWVGGVSNSPLHF